This T cell receptor beta chain was captured in a study of blood T cell repertoires in COVID-19. Background on the study: COVID-19 samples from acute and convalescent phases originated in the United States, Italy and Spain. T cells, B-cell-depleted T cells, or PBMCs supplied cDNA or gDNA.

This clone showed up just a few times. Source study methods: Estimation of nucleated cell counts relied on the amplification of reference gene primers. Generated by immunoSEQ multiplex PCR, the TCRdb table keeps only in-frame clones and is missing some. The DNA was the basis for D and trimming; V, J and clone size are from that table. Of fewer than 200,000 clones in the sample, roughly 86% were seen once. There are 14 residues in the CDR3. V lost 6 bases, J lost 6 bases, and 10 bases stayed unmatched. Germline CDR1 reads SNHLY; CDR2 reads FYNNEI. The origin of this receptor is a man aged 35 to 55 with active or convalescent COVID-19. Sequenced sample: peripheral blood. The rearrangement uses TRBV2 and TRBJ2-7; 8 bases agree with TRBD1. The CDR3 loop reads CASSKDRGYGEQYF. CDR3 DNA sequence: TGTGCCAGCAGCAAAGACAGGGGATACGGCGAGCAGTACTTC.